This TCR beta chain was recovered during a study of cytomegalovirus exposure and HLA in healthy donors. Researchers ran the PCR with 60 Vbeta and 13 Jbeta primers. The method was immunoSEQ multiplex PCR; TCRdb's version includes in-frame clones alone and lacks a portion of them. Among hundreds of thousands of clones, around four fifths were seen once, and the ten largest hold roughly 2.6%. Germline CDR1 SGHTA, CDR2 FQGTGA. The CDR3 runs to 16 residues. Trimming removed 1 base from V and 5 bases from J; junction bases left unmatched: 6. The rearrangement uses TRBV7-3 and TRBJ2-2; 8 bases align to TRBD2. Sequenced material: PBMCs. The origin of this receptor is a woman aged 55-69 years in good health and CMV-seropositive. The chain's CDR3 is CASSLRGLVGTGELFF. The DNA of the CDR3 is TGTGCCAGCAGCTTAAGGGGACTAGTCGGTACCGGGGAGCTGTTTTTT.